The present entry profiles one TCR beta chain with its context. Only in-frame clones appear in the TCRdb table, and some are missing; sequencing was by immunoSEQ multiplex PCR. The sample lists approximately 57,000 clones, roughly 90% seen once, with 8.5% to 12% in the top ten. This sample was taken from a study of PD-1 blockade in classical Hodgkin lymphoma. In the study overall: It was nivolumab at 3 mg/kg, given intravenously every 2 weeks, that patients received.

J lost 2 bases, V lost 2 bases, and 4 bases had no gene match. Looked up from germline, CDR1 is MRHNA and CDR2 is SNTAGT. This CDR3 has 18 amino acids. With no exception, relapse followed autologous stem cell transplantation in all patients, and brentuximab vedotin exposure varied. This chain joins TRBV6-4 and TRBJ2-1, with 15 bases identical to TRBD2. This TCR was sampled from a human donor with classical Hodgkin lymphoma. The sample consisted of peripheral blood mononuclear cells (PBMCs), taken before the second cycle of nivolumab. The CDR3 DNA sequence: TGTGCCAGCAGTGACCCTCGGACTAGCGGGGGGGCCTACAATGAGCAGTTCTTC. Its translation: CASSDPRTSGGAYNEQFF.